One and the same sample provided the 9 T cell receptor beta chains below, sequenced in a study. TCRdb reprocessed the 5' RACE reads via MiXCR and lists one record per CDR3 protein. Of about 62,000 distinct CDR3 sequences in the sample, more than 25% are singletons; the top ten hold roughly 2.5%. Sequenced: tumor-infiltrating naive CD4+ T cells sorted from the breast tumor. Subset indicated: naive CD4+ T cells, CD4+CD45RA+CD25-. The receptors come from a female donor with breast cancer.

This clonotype was seen repeatedly, ten times or more. This rearrangement joins TRBV7-2 to TRBJ1-1, with D perhaps matching TRBD1 (5 bases). V was cut by 5 bases and J by 1 base, with 14 bases left in between. Germline V lookup: CDR1 SGHTA, CDR2 FQGNSA. The CDR3 is 15 residues long. The CDR3, as DNA: TGTGCCAGCAGCCCTCCCTCTGACAGGAACACTGAAGCTTTCTTT. Its protein is CASSPPSDRNTEAFF.

This clonotype was detected many times. This chain joins TRBV29-1 and TRBJ1-2; D ambiguous. CDR3 length: 15 amino acids. Looked up from germline, CDR1 is SQVTM and CDR2 is ANQGSEA. Trimming removed 4 bases from V and 1 base from J, with 16 bases in between. This chain's CDR3 is CSVAPPLTGNYGYTF. The CDR3 nucleotides are TGCAGCGTTGCCCCTCCCCTGACCGGTAACTATGGCTACACCTTC.

This clonotype has at least ten counts. The gene calls are TRBV7-9 and TRBJ1-5; no clear D gene. The CDR3 covers 14 residues. The V end lost 4 bases, the J end lost 7 bases, and 14 bases lay between the germline ends. Germline V gene sequence: CDR1 SEHNR, CDR2 FQNEAQ (reference sequence). The CDR3 nucleotides read TGTGCCAGCAGCTCCCCCTGGCCGGGGCAGCCCCAGCATTTT. Encoded protein: CASSSPWPGQPQHF.

V and J are TRBV5-1 and TRBJ1-1; D may be TRBD1 (6 bases). Trimming removed 0 bases from V and 7 bases from J, with 7 bases in between. Germline values: CDR1 SGHRS, CDR2 YFSETQ. The CDR3 runs to 12 residues. CDR3 amino acids: CASSLEGDEAFF. The CDR3 coding sequence is TGCGCCAGCAGCTTGGAGGGGGATGAAGCTTTCTTT. Complete variable domain (other parts from reference TRBV5-1 and TRBJ1-1): KAGVTQTPRYLIKTRGQQVTLSCSPISGHRSVSWYQQTPGQGLQFLFEYFSETQRNKGNFPGRFSGRQFSNSRSEMNVSTLELGDSALYLCASSLEGDEAFFGQGTRLTVV.

The V gene is TRBV20-1, the J gene TRBJ1-5, with D hard to call. The length of the CDR3 is 11 residues. Germline CDR1 and CDR2: DFQATT and SNEGSKA (reference sequence). V lost 3 bases and J 7 bases, leaving 7 bases between the germline ends. CDR3 sequence: CSASSAQPQHF. The DNA for the CDR3 is TGCAGTGCTAGTAGCGCACAGCCCCAGCATTTT.

V usage is TRBV5-1 and J usage is TRBJ2-3; D is ambiguous. Germline CDR1 reads SGHRS; CDR2 reads YFSETQ. Trimming pared 0 bases from V and 2 bases from J, leaving 7 bases between. The CDR3 loop spans 14 amino acids. The CDR3 region is CASSLAENTDTQYF. DNA of the CDR3: TGCGCCAGCAGCTTGGCCGAGAACACAGATACGCAGTATTTT.

This clonotype occurred many times. The V gene is TRBV28, the J gene TRBJ2-1; no firm D call. This CDR3 is 12 amino acids long. Germline V gives CDR1 MDHEN, CDR2 SYDVKM. The V end was cut by 6 bases, the J end by 2 bases, with 5 bases between. Here the CDR3 reads CASSPPYNEQFF. For the CDR3, the DNA is TGTGCCAGCAGCCCTCCCTACAATGAGCAGTTCTTC.

This clonotype was observed a few times. The chain uses TRBV25-1 and TRBJ2-5; TRBD2 matches at 8 bases. Germline assignment: CDR1 MGHDK and CDR2 SYGVNS. CDR3 length equals 15 residues. V shed 5 bases and J 2 bases; nucleotides not matched to a gene: 7. CDR3 protein: CASSTPGGGQETQYF. CDR3 DNA sequence: TGTGCCAGCAGTACACCGGGAGGGGGGCAAGAGACCCAGTACTTC.

This clonotype showed up many times. The rearrangement joins TRBV20-1 to TRBJ1-2; D is perhaps TRBD1 (5 bases). Looked up from germline, CDR1 is DFQATT and CDR2 is SNEGSKA (reference sequence). The CDR3 length is 13 residues. V lost 1 base and J lost 4, with 10 bases in between. The DNA of the CDR3 is TGCAGTGCTAGAGCCGGGACGATCTATGGCTACACCTTC. Residues: CSARAGTIYGYTF.